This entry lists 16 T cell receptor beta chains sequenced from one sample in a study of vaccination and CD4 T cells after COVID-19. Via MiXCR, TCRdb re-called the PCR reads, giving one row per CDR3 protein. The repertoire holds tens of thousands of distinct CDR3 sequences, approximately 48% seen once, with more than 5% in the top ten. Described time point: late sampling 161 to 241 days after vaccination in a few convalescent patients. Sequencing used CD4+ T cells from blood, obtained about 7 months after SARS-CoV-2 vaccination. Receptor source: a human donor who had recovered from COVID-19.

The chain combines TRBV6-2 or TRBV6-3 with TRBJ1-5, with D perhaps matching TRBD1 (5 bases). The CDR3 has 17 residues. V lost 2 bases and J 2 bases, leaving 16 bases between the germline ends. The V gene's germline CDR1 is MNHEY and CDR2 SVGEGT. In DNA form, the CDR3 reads TGTGCCAGCAGTTACAGTTTAGGTGGAGGGGGCAATCAGCCCCAGCATTTT. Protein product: CASSYSLGGGGNQPQHF.

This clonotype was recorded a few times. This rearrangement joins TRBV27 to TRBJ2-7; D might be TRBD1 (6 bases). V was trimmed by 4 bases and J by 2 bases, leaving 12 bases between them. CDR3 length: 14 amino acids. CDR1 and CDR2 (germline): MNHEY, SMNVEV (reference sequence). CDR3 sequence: CASSSGQGPYEQYF. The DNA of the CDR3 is TGTGCCAGCAGTTCGGGACAAGGCCCCTACGAGCAGTACTTC.

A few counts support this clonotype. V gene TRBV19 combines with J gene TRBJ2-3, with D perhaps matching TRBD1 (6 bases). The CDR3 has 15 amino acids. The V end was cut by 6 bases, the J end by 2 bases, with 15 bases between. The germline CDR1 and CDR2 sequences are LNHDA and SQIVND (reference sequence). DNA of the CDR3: TGTGCCAGTAGAAACTACAGGGCCTCCACAGATACGCAGTATTTT. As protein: CASRNYRASTDTQYF.

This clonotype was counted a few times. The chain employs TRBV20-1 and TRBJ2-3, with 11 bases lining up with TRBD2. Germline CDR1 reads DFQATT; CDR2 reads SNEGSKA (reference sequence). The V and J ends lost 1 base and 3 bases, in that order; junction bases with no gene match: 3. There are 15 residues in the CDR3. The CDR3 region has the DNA TGCAGTGCTAGAGTACTAGCGGGGGCTACAGATACGCAGTATTTT. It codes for CSARVLAGATDTQYF.

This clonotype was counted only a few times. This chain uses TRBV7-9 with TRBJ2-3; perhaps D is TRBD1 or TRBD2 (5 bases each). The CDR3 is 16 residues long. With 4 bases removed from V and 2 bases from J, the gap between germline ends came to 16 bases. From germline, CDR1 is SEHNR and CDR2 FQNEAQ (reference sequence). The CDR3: CASSSRRDGYTDTQYF. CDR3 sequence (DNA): TGTGCCAGCAGCTCGCGACGGGACGGATACACAGATACGCAGTATTTT.

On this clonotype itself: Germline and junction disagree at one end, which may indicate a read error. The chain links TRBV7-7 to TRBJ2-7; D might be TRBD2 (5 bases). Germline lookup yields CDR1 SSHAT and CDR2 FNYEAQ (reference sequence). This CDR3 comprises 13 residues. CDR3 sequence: CASSLARGYEQYF. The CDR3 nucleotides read TGTGCTAGCAGCTTAGCGCGCGGGTACGAGCAGTACTTC.

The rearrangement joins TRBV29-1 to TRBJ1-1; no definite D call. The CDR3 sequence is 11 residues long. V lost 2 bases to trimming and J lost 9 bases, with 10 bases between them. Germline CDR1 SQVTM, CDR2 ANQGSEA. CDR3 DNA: TGCAGCGTTGAACACGGGAGTCAAGCTTTCTTT. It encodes CSVEHGSQAFF.

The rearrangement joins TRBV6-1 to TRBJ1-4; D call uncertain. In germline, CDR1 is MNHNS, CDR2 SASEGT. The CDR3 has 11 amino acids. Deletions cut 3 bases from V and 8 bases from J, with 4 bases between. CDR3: CASSESEKLFF. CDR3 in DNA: TGTGCCAGCAGTGAGTCGGAAAAACTGTTTTTT.

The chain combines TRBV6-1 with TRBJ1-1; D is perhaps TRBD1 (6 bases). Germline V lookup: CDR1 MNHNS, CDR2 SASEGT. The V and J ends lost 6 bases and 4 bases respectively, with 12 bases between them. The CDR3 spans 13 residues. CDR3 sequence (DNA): TGTGCCAGCAGATCACAGGGAGGCACTGAAGCTTTCTTT. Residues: CASRSQGGTEAFF.

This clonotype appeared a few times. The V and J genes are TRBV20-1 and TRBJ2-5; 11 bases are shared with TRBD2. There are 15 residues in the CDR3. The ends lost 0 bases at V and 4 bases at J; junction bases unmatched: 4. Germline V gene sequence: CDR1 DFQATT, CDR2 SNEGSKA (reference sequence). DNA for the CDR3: TGCAGTGCTAGAGATCGTACTAGCGGGAGAGAGACCCAGTACTTC. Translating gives CSARDRTSGRETQYF.

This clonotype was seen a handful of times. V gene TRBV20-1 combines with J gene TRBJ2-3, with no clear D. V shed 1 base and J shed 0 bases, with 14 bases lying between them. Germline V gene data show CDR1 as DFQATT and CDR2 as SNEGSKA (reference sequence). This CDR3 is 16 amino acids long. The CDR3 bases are TGCAGTGCTAGAGGTCCACTGGCGCCGAGCACAGATACGCAGTATTTT. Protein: CSARGPLAPSTDTQYF.

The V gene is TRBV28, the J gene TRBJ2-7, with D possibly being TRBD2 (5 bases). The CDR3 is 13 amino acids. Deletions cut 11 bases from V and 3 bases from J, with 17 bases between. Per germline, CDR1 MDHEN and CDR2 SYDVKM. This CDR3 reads CASHTNGGYEQYF. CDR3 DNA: TGTGCCTCTCACACGAACGGAGGCTACGAGCAGTACTTC. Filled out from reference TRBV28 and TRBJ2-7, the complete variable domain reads DVKVTQSSRYLVKRTGEKVFLECVQDMDHENMFWYRQDPGLGLRLIYFSYDVKMKEKGDIPEGYSVSREKKERFSLILESASTNQTSMYLCASHTNGGYEQYFGPGTRLTVT.

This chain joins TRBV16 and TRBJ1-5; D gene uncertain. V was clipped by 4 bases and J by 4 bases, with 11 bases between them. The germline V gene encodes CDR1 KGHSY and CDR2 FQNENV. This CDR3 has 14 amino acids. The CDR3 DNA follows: TGTGCCAGCAGCCCCTCCTCGGGGAATCAGCCCCAGCATTTT. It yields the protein CASSPSSGNQPQHF.

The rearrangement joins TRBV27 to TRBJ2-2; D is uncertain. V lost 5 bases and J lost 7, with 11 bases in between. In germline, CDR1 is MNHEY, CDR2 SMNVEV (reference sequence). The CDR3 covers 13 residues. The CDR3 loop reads CASSADGGGELFF. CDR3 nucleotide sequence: TGTGCCAGCAGTGCCGACGGTGGCGGGGAGCTGTTTTTT.

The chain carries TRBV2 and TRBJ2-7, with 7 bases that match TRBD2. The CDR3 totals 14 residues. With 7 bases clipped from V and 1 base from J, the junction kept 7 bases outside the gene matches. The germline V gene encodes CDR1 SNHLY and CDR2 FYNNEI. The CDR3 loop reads CASIVTGLSYEQYF. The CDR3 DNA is TGTGCCAGCATTGTAACGGGACTATCCTACGAGCAGTACTTC.

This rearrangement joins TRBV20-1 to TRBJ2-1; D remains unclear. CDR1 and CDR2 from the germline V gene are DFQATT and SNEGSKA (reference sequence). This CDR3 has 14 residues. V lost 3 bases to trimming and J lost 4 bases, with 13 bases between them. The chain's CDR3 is CSARPPERYNEQFF. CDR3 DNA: TGCAGTGCTAGGCCCCCAGAAAGATACAATGAGCAGTTCTTC.